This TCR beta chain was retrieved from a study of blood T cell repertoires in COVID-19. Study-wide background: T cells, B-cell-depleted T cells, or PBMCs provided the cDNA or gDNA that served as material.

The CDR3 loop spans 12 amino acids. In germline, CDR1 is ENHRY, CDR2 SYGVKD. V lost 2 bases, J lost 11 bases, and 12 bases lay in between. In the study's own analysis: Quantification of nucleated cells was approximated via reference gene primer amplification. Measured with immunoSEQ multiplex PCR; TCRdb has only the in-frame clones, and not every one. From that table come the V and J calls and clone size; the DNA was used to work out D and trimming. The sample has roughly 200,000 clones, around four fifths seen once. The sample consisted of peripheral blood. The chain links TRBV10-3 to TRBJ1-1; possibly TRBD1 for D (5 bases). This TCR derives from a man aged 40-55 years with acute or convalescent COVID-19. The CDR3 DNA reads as TGTGCCATCAGTGAGAGGTCAGGGAGGGCTTTCTTT. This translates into CAISERSGRAFF.